This TCR beta chain is from a study of a mutant IDH1 vaccine in newly diagnosed glioma. Study-level background: Previous care, which was radiotherapy, temozolomide, or both, most often involved both. Study outcomes and limitations: Altogether, almost 95% of patients exhibited vaccine-induced immune responses.

Indicated time point: week 11, during vaccination. Vaccine doses each comprised 300 ug of mutant IDH1 20-mer peptide, with topical imiquimod. As for this clone: The antigen remains unidentified.

Trimming at V came to 1 base and at J to 1 base, leaving 7 bases not matched to a gene. Looked up from germline, CDR1 is SQVTM and CDR2 is ANQGSEA. There are 17 residues in the CDR3. The repertoire was sequenced with immunoSEQ multiplex PCR; TCRdb's copy has only in-frame clones and lacks some. This repertoire shows roughly 62,000 clones, around nine tenths found once; its top ten account for around 2%. The V call is TRBV29-1, the J call TRBJ2-2, with 9 bases fitting TRBD2. The starting material was PBMCs, obtained from a glioma patient whose treatment included an IDH1 peptide vaccine. The TCR sequence derives from a man between 35 and 55 years old with glioma. CDR3 protein: CSVEASGVGWNTGELFF. The CDR3 DNA reads TGCAGCGTTGAAGCTAGCGGGGTGGGATGGAACACCGGGGAGCTGTTTTTT.